This TCR beta chain was sequenced for a study of cytomegalovirus exposure and HLA in healthy donors. The V end was cut by 2 bases, the J end by 15 bases, with 11 bases between. The CDR3 runs to 12 residues. Germline assignment: CDR1 SGHTA and CDR2 FQGNSA. On this clone itself: The target antigen is unknown.

Both 60 Vbeta primers and 13 Jbeta primers went into the PCR. Libraries were prepared by immunoSEQ multiplex PCR; TCRdb keeps only in-frame clonotypes and omits some of them. This sample carries approximately 140,000 clones, around three fifths of them seen once, and the ten largest clones take less than 2%. Study findings and constraints: TRBV6-2, TRBV6-3 and some other V segments were unresolvable in 87-base-pair reads. What a later analysis showed was that several of the most significant clusters appeared linked to common viral pathogens. Across all donors, roughly uniform sequencing depth was an assumption of the presence/absence analyses. Earlier analysis found most TCR beta V segments productive about 90% or about 30% of the time.

Sequencing input: PBMCs. The chain links TRBV7-2 to TRBJ1-6; no firm D call. The source is a male donor in good health and CMV-seronegative. Here the CDR3 reads CASSLNGERLHF. CDR3 in DNA: TGTGCCAGCAGCTTAAACGGCGAGCGCCTCCACTTT. The full variable domain, its missing parts supplied by reference TRBV7-2 and TRBJ1-6, is GAGVSQSPSNKVTEKGKDVELRCDPISGHTALYWYRQSLGQGLEFLIYFQGNSAPDKSGLPSDRFSAERTGGSVSTLTIQRTQQEDSAVYLCASSLNGERLHFGNGTRLTVT.